The 17 T cell receptor beta chains below come from one sample, sequenced in a study of T cell responses to AZD1222 COVID-19 vaccine. TCRdb keeps only in-frame clones here, not all; method: immunoSEQ multiplex PCR. Counted here are 150,000 to 180,000 clones, about 92% occurring once; the ten biggest clones make up 15% to 20%. Sequenced material: peripheral blood, taken on day 0 of AZD1222 vaccination. Receptors originate from an adult in good health.

This CDR3 reads CASSPQGGLNQPQHF. The CDR3 DNA is TGTGCCAGCAGCCCTCAAGGGGGCCTAAATCAGCCCCAGCATTTT. The chain recombines TRBV7-2 with TRBJ1-5; 7 bases fit TRBD1. Germline V lookup: CDR1 SGHTA, CDR2 FQGNSA. Trimming removed 5 bases from V and 4 bases from J; junction bases left unmatched: 8. The CDR3 is 15 residues long.

The genes are TRBV5-1 and TRBJ1-6; TRBD1 matches 8 bases. The CDR3 consists of 15 residues. J gave up 10 bases and V 4 bases, and 10 bases lay outside the gene matches. Germline V gives CDR1 SGHRS, CDR2 YFSETQ. CDR3 residues: CASSERTGTNSPLHF. Here the CDR3 DNA reads TGCGCCAGCAGCGAACGGACAGGGACGAACTCACCCCTCCACTTT.

The genes are TRBV11-2 and TRBJ1-5, with a weak D call TRBD1 (5 bases). CDR3 length: 14 residues. Germline-derived CDR1 and CDR2 are SGHAT and FQNNGV. Trimming took off 1 base at V and 6 bases at J, with 10 bases between the two ends. This CDR3 is CASSLARVGQPQHF. The CDR3 bases are TGTGCCAGCAGCTTAGCCAGGGTGGGTCAGCCCCAGCATTTT.

The chain couples TRBV4-3 to TRBJ1-5; D gene uncertain. Trimming shortened V by 0 bases and J by 2 bases, and 8 bases separated the two germline ends. From germline, CDR1 is LGHNA and CDR2 YSLEER. This CDR3 comprises 15 residues. CDR3 nucleotides: TGCGCCAGCAGCCAAGATGCTTTGGGCAATCAGCCCCAGCATTTT. Translating it yields CASSQDALGNQPQHF.

The chain employs TRBV5-4 and TRBJ2-3, with unresolved D. In germline, CDR1 is SGHNT, CDR2 YYREEE (reference sequence). Trimming removed 0 bases from V and 3 bases from J, with 11 bases in between. The CDR3 runs to 15 residues. The CDR3 reads CASSLGALGTDTQYF. As DNA, the CDR3 is TGTGCCAGCAGCTTGGGAGCTCTGGGAACAGATACGCAGTATTTT.

V is TRBV5-1 and J is TRBJ1-2, with TRBD1 matching over 9 bases. Germline CDR1 is SGHRS and CDR2 is YFSETQ. The V and J ends lost 3 bases and 3 bases, in that order; junction bases with no gene match: 3. The CDR3 has 14 residues. The CDR3 coding sequence is TGCGCCAGCAGCTCTACAGGGGGCTACTATGGCTACACCTTC. As protein: CASSSTGGYYGYTF.

V is TRBV28 and J is TRBJ1-2, with 7 bases that match TRBD1. This CDR3 is 14 amino acids long. The germline V gene encodes CDR1 MDHEN and CDR2 SYDVKM. V was clipped by 6 bases and J by 4 bases; unmatched bases: 8. This chain's CDR3 is CASSSGTAAYGYTF. CDR3 sequence (DNA): TGTGCCAGCAGCAGCGGGACAGCTGCCTATGGCTACACCTTC.

J is TRBJ1-1 and V is TRBV4-3; D is unresolved. Looked up from germline, CDR1 is LGHNA and CDR2 is YSLEER. Trimming removed 0 bases from V and 8 bases from J, with 10 bases in between. The CDR3 totals 13 residues. CDR3 sequence reads: CASSQEQRREAFF. CDR3 coding DNA: TGCGCCAGCAGCCAAGAGCAGAGGAGGGAAGCTTTCTTT.

The CDR3 here is CASSPQSHDRMGDQPQHF. CDR3 bases: TGTGCCAGCAGTCCCCAATCCCACGACAGGATGGGAGATCAGCCCCAGCATTTT. The chain has TRBV28 and TRBJ1-5, with a weak D call TRBD1 (6 bases). The CDR3 totals 18 residues. The V end was cut by 5 bases, the J end by 5 bases, with 25 bases between. In germline, CDR1 is MDHEN, CDR2 SYDVKM.

This clone has just one count. V is TRBV14 and J is TRBJ1-1; D unclear. CDR3 length equals 14 residues. V was trimmed by 1 base and J by 4 bases, leaving 10 bases between them. Looked up from germline, CDR1 is SGHDN and CDR2 is FVKESK. For the CDR3, the DNA is TGTGCCAGCAGCCAAGTGGGGAGAGGCACTGAAGCTTTCTTT. It encodes CASSQVGRGTEAFF. The complete variable domain, with remaining parts taken from reference TRBV14 and TRBJ1-1, reads EAGVTQFPSHSVIEKGQTVTLRCDPISGHDNLYWYRRVMGKEIKFLLHFVKESKQDESGMPNNRFLAERTGGTYSTLKVQPAELEDSGVYFCASSQVGRGTEAFFGQGTRLTVV.

The CDR3 nucleotides read TGTGCAAGTCGCTCGTCTAGCGGAACCTACAATGAGCAGTTCTTC. It codes for CASRSSSGTYNEQFF. This chain joins TRBV12-2 and TRBJ2-1; TRBD2 is the table's D call and was not checked against the DNA. TRBV12-2 has pseudogene status. This CDR3 has 15 amino acids.

The chain couples TRBV20-1 to TRBJ1-2; no reliable D call. The CDR3 consists of 12 residues. Trimming took 3 bases from V and 6 from J, leaving 11 bases between them. Germline V gives CDR1 DFQATT, CDR2 SNEGSKA (reference sequence). The CDR3, as DNA: TGCAGTGCTAGTGAGGGAGTCGATGGCTACACCTTC. Residues: CSASEGVDGYTF.

The chain has TRBV19 and TRBJ1-2; maybe TRBD1 (5 bases). CDR1 is LNHDA and CDR2 is SQIVND in the germline V gene (reference sequence). This CDR3 spans 14 amino acids. The V end lost 7 bases, the J end lost 2 bases, and 14 bases lay between the germline ends. CDR3 sequence reads: CASNRDRRNYGYTF. For the CDR3, the DNA is TGTGCCAGTAACCGGGACCGCCGCAACTATGGCTACACCTTC.

The CDR3 DNA is TGTGCCAGCAGCGCAGGGGTTAGCAATCAGCCCCAGCATTTT. This sequence encodes CASSAGVSNQPQHF. The J gene is TRBJ1-5, the V gene TRBV9; perhaps TRBD1 as D (6 bases). Trimming stripped 3 bases from V and 0 bases from J, with 7 bases between. Germline V gives CDR1 SGDLS, CDR2 YYNGEE. The length of the CDR3 is 14 residues.

The chain recombines TRBV7-2 with TRBJ2-7, with 11 bases identical to TRBD2. The germline V gene encodes CDR1 SGHTA and CDR2 FQGNSA. This CDR3 has 13 amino acids. V lost 5 bases, J lost 9 bases, and 6 bases stayed unmatched. The CDR3: CASSLVTSGGQYF. For the CDR3, the DNA is TGTGCCAGCAGCCTAGTCACTAGCGGGGGGCAGTACTTC.

The chain uses TRBV7-9 and TRBJ1-2; possible D gene TRBD1, 6 bases. Trimming took off 7 bases at V and 7 bases at J, with 19 bases between the two ends. CDR3 length equals 14 residues. Germline CDR1 reads SEHNR; CDR2 reads FQNEAQ (reference sequence). The CDR3 sequence: CASTDTGLIGGYTF. Written as DNA, the CDR3 is TGTGCCAGCACCGATACAGGGTTAATCGGTGGCTACACCTTC.

The chain recombines TRBV6-6 with TRBJ1-3; 7 bases match TRBD1. Germline CDR1 MNHNY, CDR2 SVGAGI (reference sequence). Germline trimming cut 2 bases from V and 2 bases from J; bases unmatched to any gene: 0. The CDR3 contains 14 residues. In nucleotides, the CDR3 is TGTGCCAGCAGTTACGGGACAGCTGGAAACACCATATATTTT. It specifies CASSYGTAGNTIYF.